The entry below describes one TCR gamma chain. Its specificity is not known. After removal of 1 base from V and 12 bases from J, the junction contained 6 bases not matched to a gene. The CDR3 consists of 11 residues. CDR1 and CDR2 from the germline V gene are EGSNGY and YDSYNSKV. This entry comes from a study of Vδ1+ human thymocytes. Whole-study findings and limits: Roughly 22% of thymic delta-chain sequences were Vdelta2, with few Vdelta3, unlike blood Vdelta1+ controls. Thymic TRG and TRD repertoires appeared highly polyclonal. Donors shared many TRG clonotypes but few TRD clonotypes.

After alphabeta T cell depletion, CD3+ Vdelta1+ Vdelta2- thymocytes were sorted. Sequences come from RNA converted to cDNA by reverse transcription. Pooled V-gene forward primers with one constant-region reverse primer generated the CDR3 amplicons by multiplex PCR. TCRdb called clones from the multiplex PCR reads again using CATT. The sample holds tens of thousands of gamma-chain clones, 20% to 25% seen once. J is TRGJ1 or TRGJ2 and V is TRGV2. Sequenced sample: Vdelta1+ gamma-delta thymocytes from the thymus. Stated subset: FACS-sorted CD3+ TCRalphabeta- TCRVdelta1+ TCRVdelta2- thymocytes. The sequence derives from a girl younger than two who had congenital heart surgery. As DNA, the CDR3 is TGTGCCACCTGGGACGGCCGTCCGAAACTCTTT. Translating it yields CATWDGRPKLF.